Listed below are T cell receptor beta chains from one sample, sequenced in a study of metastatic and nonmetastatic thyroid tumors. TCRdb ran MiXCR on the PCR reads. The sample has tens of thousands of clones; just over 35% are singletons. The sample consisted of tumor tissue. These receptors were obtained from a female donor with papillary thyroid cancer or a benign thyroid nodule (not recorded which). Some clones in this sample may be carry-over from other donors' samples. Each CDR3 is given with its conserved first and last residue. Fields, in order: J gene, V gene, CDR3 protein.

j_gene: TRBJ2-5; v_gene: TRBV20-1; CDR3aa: CSAAGRETQYF
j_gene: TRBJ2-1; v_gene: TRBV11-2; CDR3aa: CASSLGSGQGLNEQFF
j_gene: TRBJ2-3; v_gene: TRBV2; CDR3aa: CASRGDTQYF
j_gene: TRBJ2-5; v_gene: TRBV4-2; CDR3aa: CASSPGLGNAQYF
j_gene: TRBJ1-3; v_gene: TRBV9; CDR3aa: CASSVAQGKGNTIYF
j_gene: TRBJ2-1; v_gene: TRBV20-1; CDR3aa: CSALWTSGTAGNEQFF
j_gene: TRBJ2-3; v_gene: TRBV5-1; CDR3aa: CASSLAAGVGADTQYF
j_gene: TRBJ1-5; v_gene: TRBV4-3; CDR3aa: CASSLVLGQPQHF
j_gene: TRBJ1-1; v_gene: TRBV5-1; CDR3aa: CASSLDANTEAFF
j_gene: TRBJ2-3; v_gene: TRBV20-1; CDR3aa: CSARDSGGAITDTQYF
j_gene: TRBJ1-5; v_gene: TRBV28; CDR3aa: CASSPLSGVSNQPQHF
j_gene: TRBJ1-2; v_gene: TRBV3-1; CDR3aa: CASSQYAGSDYGYTF
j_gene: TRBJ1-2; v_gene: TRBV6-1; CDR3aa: CASSLFESYGYTF
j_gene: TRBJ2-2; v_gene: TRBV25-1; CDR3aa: CASSRAGDTGELFF
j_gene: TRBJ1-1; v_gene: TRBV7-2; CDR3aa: CASSSTGNTEAFF
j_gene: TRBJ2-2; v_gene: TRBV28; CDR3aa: CASSFLRAGRSNTGELFF
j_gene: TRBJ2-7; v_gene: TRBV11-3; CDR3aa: CASSQGRQEQYF
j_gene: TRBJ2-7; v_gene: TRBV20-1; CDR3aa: CSAPRDRHEQYF
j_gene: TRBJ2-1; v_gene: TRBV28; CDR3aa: CASSRLAGRLVQYEQFF
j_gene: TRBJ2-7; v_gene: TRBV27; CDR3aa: CASSFNRHLWYEQYF
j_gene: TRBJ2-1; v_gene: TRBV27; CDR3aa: CASSSTSGRAGVYNEQFF
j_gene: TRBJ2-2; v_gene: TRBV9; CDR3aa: CASSQTMLLGELFF
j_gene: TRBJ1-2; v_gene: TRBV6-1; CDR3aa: CASRTLSGTGYYGYTF
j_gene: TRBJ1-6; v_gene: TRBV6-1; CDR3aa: CASSLGQGLHF
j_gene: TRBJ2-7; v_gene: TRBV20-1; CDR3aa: CSASGTSGNYEQYF
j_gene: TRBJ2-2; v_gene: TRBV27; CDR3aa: CASSTGIPYTGELFF
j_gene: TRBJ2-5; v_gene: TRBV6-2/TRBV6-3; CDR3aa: CASTTMGGRAETQYF
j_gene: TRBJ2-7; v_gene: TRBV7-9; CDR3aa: CASSLGGQGAREQYF
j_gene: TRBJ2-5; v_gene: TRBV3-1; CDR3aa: CASSQAGSETQYF
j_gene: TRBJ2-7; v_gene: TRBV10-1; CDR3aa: CASSGRTSGILGVGEQYF
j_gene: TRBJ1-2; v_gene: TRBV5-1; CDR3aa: CASSQDRGYGYTF
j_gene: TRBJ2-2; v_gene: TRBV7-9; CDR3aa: CASSLNPNTGELFF
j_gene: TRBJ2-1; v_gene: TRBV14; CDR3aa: CASSQVGDSGRHKQFF
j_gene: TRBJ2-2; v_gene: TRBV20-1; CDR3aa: CSARAGGNTGELFF
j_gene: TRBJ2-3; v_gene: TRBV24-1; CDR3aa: CATSDRTGGDTQYF
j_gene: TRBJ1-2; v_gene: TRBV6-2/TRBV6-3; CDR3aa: CASSYSHDERLSF
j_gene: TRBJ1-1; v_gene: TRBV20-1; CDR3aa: CSATPSGTEAFF
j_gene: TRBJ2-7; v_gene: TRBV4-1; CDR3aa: CASSQLVGTPYEQYF
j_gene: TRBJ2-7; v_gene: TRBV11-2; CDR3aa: CASSFGTGYGEQYF
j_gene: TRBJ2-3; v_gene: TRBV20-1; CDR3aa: CSARLAGSTDTQYF
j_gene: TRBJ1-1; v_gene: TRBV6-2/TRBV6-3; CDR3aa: CASSHGQNTEAFF
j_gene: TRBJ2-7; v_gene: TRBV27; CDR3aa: CASSFSQDLYEQYF
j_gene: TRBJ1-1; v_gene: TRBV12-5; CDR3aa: CASGVAGRRSEAFF
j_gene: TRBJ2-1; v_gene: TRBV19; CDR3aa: CASRPSSGLTYNEQFF
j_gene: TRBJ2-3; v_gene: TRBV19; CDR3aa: CASSPRGGRWTDTQYF
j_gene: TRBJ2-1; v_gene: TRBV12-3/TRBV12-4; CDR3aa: CASSFYYLSGTREKYNEQFF
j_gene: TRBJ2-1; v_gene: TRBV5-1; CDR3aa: CASTWRGNYNEQFF
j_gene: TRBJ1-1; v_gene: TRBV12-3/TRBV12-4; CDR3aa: CASTMTGGLTEAFF
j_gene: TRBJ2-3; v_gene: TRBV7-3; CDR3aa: CASSFSGPTDTQYF
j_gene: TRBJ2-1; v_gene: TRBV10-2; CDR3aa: CASSESPRAFLYEQFF